This TCR beta chain is drawn from a study of OX40 agonist ivuxolimab in advanced cancers. Assay: immunoSEQ multiplex PCR; the TCRdb copy retains only in-frame clones and omits some. The table shows around 74,000 clones, with about 90% occurring only once. With 2 bases removed from V and 3 bases from J, the gap between germline ends came to 11 bases. CDR3 length: 15 residues. Germline CDR1 is SGHVS and CDR2 is FQNEAQ. The TCR sequence derives from an adult with an advanced solid tumor such as melanoma, head and neck, liver or kidney cancer. The material sequenced was CD4+ or CD8+ T cells sorted from blood, taken in a trial of the OX40 agonist ivuxolimab. The V call is TRBV7-8, the J call TRBJ1-5; D perhaps matches TRBD1 (6 bases). In nucleotides, the CDR3 is TGTGCCAGCAGCTTATCGAGGGGGGACAATCAGCCCCAGCATTTT. Translation gives CASSLSRGDNQPQHF.